The clone carrying this TCR beta chain appeared a single time. Its antigen is not identified. These data belong to a study of T cells in localized non-small cell lung cancer. Study results and caveats: Adjacent uninvolved lung had the highest clonality, suggesting focused antigen responses. Sequencing was restricted to one tumor region; therefore, heterogeneity remains possible.

The length of the CDR3 is 15 residues. Losses at the gene ends were 3 bases for V and 5 bases for J; bases not matched to a gene: 8. Germline assignment: CDR1 SNHLY and CDR2 FYNNEI. TCRdb keeps only in-frame clones here, not all; method: immunoSEQ multiplex PCR. The sample holds approximately 15,000 clones, 85% to 90% seen once. The material was peripheral blood, obtained before any cancer treatment. This chain joins TRBV2 and TRBJ2-5, with 8 bases identical to TRBD2. The origin of this receptor is a woman aged 35 to 69 with stage I lung adenocarcinoma. The CDR3 here is CASSDGRGGWETQYF. The CDR3 DNA is TGTGCCAGCAGTGATGGTCGGGGGGGCTGGGAGACCCAGTACTTC.